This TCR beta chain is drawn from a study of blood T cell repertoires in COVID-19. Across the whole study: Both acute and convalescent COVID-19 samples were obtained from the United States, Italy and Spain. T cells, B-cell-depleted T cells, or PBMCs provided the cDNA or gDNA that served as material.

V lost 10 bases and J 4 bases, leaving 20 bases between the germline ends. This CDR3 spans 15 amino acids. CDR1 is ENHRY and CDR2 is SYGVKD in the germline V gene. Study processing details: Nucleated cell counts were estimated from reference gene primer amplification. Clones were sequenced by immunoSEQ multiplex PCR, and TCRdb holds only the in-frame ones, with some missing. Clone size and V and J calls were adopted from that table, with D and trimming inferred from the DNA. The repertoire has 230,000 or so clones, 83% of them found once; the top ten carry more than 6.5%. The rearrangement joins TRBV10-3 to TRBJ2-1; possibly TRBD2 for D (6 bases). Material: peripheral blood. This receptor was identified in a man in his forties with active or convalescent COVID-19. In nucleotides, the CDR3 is TGTGCCACTGGGCCAGGGACTCCACTTTACAATGAGCAGTTCTTC. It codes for CATGPGTPLYNEQFF.